Listed below are T cell receptor beta chains from one sample, sequenced in a study of immune evolution from preneoplasia to lung adenocarcinoma. The repertoire was sequenced with immunoSEQ multiplex PCR; TCRdb's copy has only in-frame clones and lacks some. Of about 7,900 clones listed, 78% were seen once; the top ten hold approximately 7%. The sequenced sample consisted of FFPE adjacent normal lung tissue. These receptors came from a person between 65 and 80 years old with lung adenocarcinoma. Both conserved end residues are part of each CDR3. Fields, in order: J gene, D gene, V gene, clone size, CDR3 protein, CDR3 DNA. A D gene is named only where the DNA matches it firmly. Size is stated for part of the rows, as once, few or many counts, or as a class when the clone is expanded.

TRBJ2-3 | TRBD2 | TRBV6-6 | NA | CASSYTSGSTDTQYF | TGTGCCAGCAGTTACACTAGCGGGAGCACAGATACGCAGTATTTT
TRBJ1-2 | TRBD1 | TRBV27 | NA | CASSRGDRGYGYTF | TGTGCCAGCAGTCGAGGGGACAGGGGCTATGGCTACACCTTC
TRBJ2-7 | NA | TRBV18 | few | CASSLGFGGPTIEQYF | TGTGCCAGCTCACTAGGCTTTGGGGGCCCTACGATAGAGCAGTACTTC
TRBJ2-7 | TRBD1 | TRBV11-2 | NA | CASSPTGRVYEQYF | TGTGCCAGCAGCCCGACAGGGCGGGTCTACGAGCAGTACTTC
TRBJ1-4 | NA | TRBV4-1 | NA | CASSQESATNEKLFF | TGCGCCAGCAGCCAAGAGAGTGCAACTAATGAAAAACTGTTTTTT
TRBJ1-2 | NA | TRBV5-1 | NA | CASSLGQVGVGYTF | TGCGCCAGCAGCTTGGGGCAGGTGGGGGTTGGCTACACCTTC
TRBJ1-2 | TRBD1 | TRBV6-5 | NA | CASSRDREYYGYTF | TGTGCCAGCAGTCGAGACAGGGAATACTATGGCTACACCTTC
TRBJ2-1 | NA | TRBV2 | NA | CASRTEGNEQFF | TGTGCCAGCAGGACGGAGGGCAATGAGCAGTTCTTC
TRBJ2-5 | NA | TRBV7-9 | NA | CASALGGTYQETQYF | TGTGCCAGCGCCTTGGGCGGAACCTACCAAGAGACCCAGTACTTC
TRBJ1-2 | NA | TRBV27 | NA | CASSRGTNYGYTF | TGTGCCAGCAGCCGGGGGACTAACTATGGCTACACCTTC
TRBJ1-4 | NA | TRBV30 | few | CAWSLGSFNEKLFF | TGTGCCTGGAGTTTGGGAAGTTTTAATGAAAAACTGTTTTTT
TRBJ1-5 | NA | TRBV5-1 | few | CASSLQVGQPQHF | TGCGCCAGCAGCTTGCAGGTAGGCCAGCCCCAGCATTTT
TRBJ1-4 | NA | TRBV6-1 | NA | CASGSFRGDYEKLFF | TGTGCCAGCGGTTCCTTCAGGGGAGATTATGAAAAACTGTTTTTT
TRBJ2-3 | NA | TRBV27 | NA | CASSLGRTDTQYF | TGTGCCAGCAGTTTAGGGCGCACAGATACGCAGTATTTT
TRBJ2-4 | NA | TRBV29-1 | NA | CSVTLAKNIQYF | TGCAGCGTTACTTTAGCCAAAAACATTCAGTACTTC
TRBJ2-7 | NA | TRBV30 | NA | CAWSDTWTGSYEQYF | TGTGCCTGGAGCGACACTTGGACGGGCTCCTACGAGCAGTACTTC
TRBJ2-1 | NA | TRBV19 | NA | CASSLGGRNYNEQFF | TGTGCCAGTAGCCTTGGGGGACGGAACTACAATGAGCAGTTCTTC
TRBJ2-1 | NA | TRBV11-3 | NA | CASSLDARSHEQFF | TGTGCCAGCAGCTTAGATGCCAGATCCCATGAGCAGTTCTTC
TRBJ2-2 | NA | TRBV9 | few | CASSVEHTGELFF | TGTGCCAGCAGCGTAGAGCACACCGGGGAGCTGTTTTTT
TRBJ1-5 | NA | TRBV5-1 | NA | CASSLLSGQPQHF | TGCGCCAGCAGCTTGTTATCGGGGCAGCCCCAGCATTTT
TRBJ1-1 | NA | TRBV29-1 | NA | CSVGTNQQGAEAFF | TGCAGCGTTGGAACAAATCAACAAGGCGCTGAAGCTTTCTTT
TRBJ1-1 | NA | TRBV9 | NA | CASSAGPMNTEAFF | TGTGCCAGCAGCGCGGGACCGATGAACACTGAAGCTTTCTTT
TRBJ2-1 | TRBD2 | TRBV14 | NA | CASSQGLAGVWEQFF | TGTGCCAGCAGCCAAGGACTAGCGGGAGTTTGGGAGCAGTTCTTC
TRBJ2-7 | TRBD1 | TRBV4-1 | few | CASSQEGNRGYEQYF | TGCGCCAGCAGCCAAGAAGGGAACAGGGGTTACGAGCAGTACTTC
TRBJ1-6 | TRBD1 | TRBV28 | NA | CASSLQGANSPLHF | TGTGCCAGCAGTTTACAGGGGGCGAATTCACCCCTCCACTTT
TRBJ1-2 | NA | TRBV30 | few | CAWSKGTSGAGYTF | TGTGCCTGGAGTAAGGGGACTTCCGGGGCCGGCTACACCTTC